The 24 T cell receptor beta chains below were found in one sample sequenced in a study. TCRdb re-called the 5' RACE reads with MiXCR, one entry per CDR3 protein. Of some 30,000 distinct CDR3 sequences in the sample, about 25% are singletons; the top ten hold approximately 3.7%. Sequenced material: naive CD4+ T cells sorted from a lymph node. Subset indicated: naive CD4+ T cells, CD4+CD45RA+CD25-. The receptors stem from a female donor with breast cancer.

This chain links TRBV6-6 with TRBJ2-2, with 10 bases lining up with TRBD1. The V gene's germline CDR1 is MNHNY and CDR2 SVGAGI (reference sequence). The CDR3 runs 16 residues. The V and J ends lost 6 bases and 7 bases, in that order; junction bases with no gene match: 11. This CDR3 reads CASRPSDRGQGGELFF. CDR3 DNA sequence: TGTGCCAGCAGACCCAGTGACAGGGGGCAGGGCGGGGAGCTGTTTTTT.

The table lists this clonotype with a few counts. The chain links TRBV12-3 or TRBV12-4 to TRBJ2-5; 10 bases line up with TRBD1. V was clipped by 5 bases and J by 2 bases; unmatched bases: 8. CDR3 length: 16 amino acids. The DNA of the CDR3 is TGTGCCAGCAGTCGAGCCGACAGGGGGCCTCAAGAGACCCAGTACTTC. Translating it yields CASSRADRGPQETQYF.

This clonotype was counted between two and nine times. The chain carries TRBV5-1 and TRBJ2-6; a possible D gene is TRBD1 (5 bases). The CDR3 has 17 amino acids. CDR1 and CDR2 from the germline V gene are SGHRS and YFSETQ. Trimming shortened V by 4 bases and J by 3 bases, and 17 bases separated the two germline ends. The CDR3 spells CASSAGTGLGGANVLTF. CDR3 DNA sequence: TGCGCCAGCAGCGCCGGTACAGGCCTAGGTGGGGCCAACGTCCTGACTTTC. The full variable domain, in which reference TRBV5-1 and TRBJ2-6 provide the parts outside the CDR3, is KAGVTQTPRYLIKTRGQQVTLSCSPISGHRSVSWYQQTPGQGLQFLFEYFSETQRNKGNFPGRFSGRQFSNSRSEMNVSTLELGDSALYLCASSAGTGLGGANVLTFGAGSRLTVL.

This clonotype was picked up a small number of times. The CDR3 coding sequence is TGCGCCACCCAAGCGCAGGGGTCTGGGGCCAACGTCCTGACTTTC. This codes for CATQAQGSGANVLTF. The V call is TRBV5-1, the J call TRBJ2-6; TRBD1 is a possible D gene (6 bases). The CDR3 runs 15 residues. Germline V CDR1 and CDR2: SGHRS, YFSETQ. Trimming pared 9 bases from V and 1 base from J, leaving 14 bases between.

Notes on this clonotype: This may be a read error, as it is one base from a much larger clone. The V and J genes are TRBV25-1 and TRBJ2-7, with TRBD1 matching 7 bases. The length of the CDR3 is 12 residues. Germline CDR1 MGHDK, CDR2 SYGVNS. V was clipped by 6 bases and J by 2 bases; unmatched bases: 1. CDR3 region: CASRGQTYEQYV. The CDR3 coding sequence is TGTGCCAGCAGGGGACAGACCTACGAGCAGTACGTC.

DNA for the CDR3: TGTGCCAGCAGCTCAGGGGCAGGGGAGCTGTTTTTT. This encodes CASSSGAGELFF. J is TRBJ2-2 and V is TRBV7-6; D might be TRBD1 (6 bases). The V and J ends lost 4 bases and 8 bases respectively, with 8 bases between them. The CDR3 is made up of 12 amino acids. Germline CDR1 reads SGHVS; CDR2 reads FNYEAQ. Full variable domain (missing parts from reference TRBV7-6 and TRBJ2-2): GAGVSQSPRYKVTKRGQDVALRCDPISGHVSLYWYRQALGQGPEFLTYFNYEAQQDKSGLPNDRFSAERPEGSISTLTIQRTEQRDSAMYRCASSSGAGELFFGEGSRLTVL.

This clonotype has a handful of counts. In nucleotides, the CDR3 is TGTGCCAGCACCAAAATAGCACTAGCGGGAGCCGATGAGCAGTTCTTC. Protein sequence: CASTKIALAGADEQFF. The rearrangement links TRBV28 to TRBJ2-1, with 11 bases matching TRBD2. The CDR3 sequence is 16 residues long. Losses at the gene ends were 7 bases for V and 8 bases for J; bases not matched to a gene: 13. Germline CDR1 reads MDHEN; CDR2 reads SYDVKM.

J is TRBJ2-2 and V is TRBV2, with TRBD2 matching over 8 bases. This CDR3 has 16 amino acids. The germline CDR1 and CDR2 sequences are SNHLY and FYNNEI. J gave up 4 bases and V 4 bases, and 8 bases lay outside the gene matches. The CDR3 sequence is CASSASAGVFTGELFF. The CDR3 DNA reads as TGTGCCAGCAGTGCATCAGCGGGAGTCTTCACCGGGGAGCTGTTTTTT.

The table lists this clonotype with many counts. This rearrangement joins TRBV10-3 to TRBJ2-7, with TRBD2 matching 10 bases. The germline gives CDR1 ENHRY, CDR2 SYGVKD. V shed 3 bases, J shed 5 bases, and the junction held 7 bases outside the gene matches. The CDR3 runs 15 residues. CDR3 coding DNA: TGTGCCATCAGTGATACTAGCGGGAAATCTGACGAGCAGTACTTC. Translation: CAISDTSGKSDEQYF.

This chain links TRBV6-5 with TRBJ1-4; a possible D gene is TRBD1 (6 bases). Germline CDR1 and CDR2: MNHEY and SVGAGI. V was trimmed by 6 bases and J by 3 bases, leaving 11 bases between them. The CDR3 length is 14 residues. CDR3 nucleotides: TGTGCCAGCAGCCACAGGGCACCTAATGAAAAACTGTTTTTT. This translates into CASSHRAPNEKLFF.

In its sample, this clonotype was seen many times. The chain couples TRBV5-1 to TRBJ2-4, with TRBD2 as a possible D gene (6 bases). V was trimmed by 2 bases and J by 4 bases, leaving 7 bases between them. The CDR3 runs to 13 residues. CDR1 and CDR2 from the germline V gene are SGHRS and YFSETQ. The CDR3 loop reads CASSLGGKNIQYF. CDR3 coding DNA: TGCGCCAGCAGCTTAGGAGGGAAAAACATTCAGTACTTC.

The chain employs TRBV28 and TRBJ2-7, with D tentatively TRBD2 (6 bases). The CDR3 spans 11 residues. The germline V gene has CDR1 MDHEN and CDR2 SYDVKM. Here the CDR3 reads CVQIGGDEQYF. The CDR3 DNA sequence: TGTGTTCAAATAGGAGGGGACGAGCAGTACTTC.

The V gene is TRBV5-1, the J gene TRBJ2-7; possibly TRBD1 for D (5 bases). Germline CDR1 and CDR2: SGHRS and YFSETQ. V lost 5 bases and J 0 bases, leaving 9 bases between the germline ends. This CDR3 is built from 13 residues. CDR3 sequence reads: CASRPDNSYEQYF. In DNA, the CDR3 is TGCGCCAGCAGGCCGGACAACTCCTACGAGCAGTACTTC.

With regard to this clonotype: The junction departs from the called germline gene at one end, perhaps through a read error. This chain connects TRBV7-2 to TRBJ2-1; 9 positions match TRBD2. The CDR3 length is 15 residues. The germline V gene encodes CDR1 SGHTA and CDR2 FQGNSA. CDR3 DNA: TGTGCCAGCAGCTTAGATAGCGGGAGATACAAAGAGCAGTTCTTC. Protein: CASSLDSGRYKEQFF.

A few counts support this clonotype. V usage is TRBV20-1 and J usage is TRBJ2-1; TRBD2 might be the D (5 bases). The V and J ends lost 3 bases and 4 bases respectively, with 16 bases between them. This CDR3 comprises 15 residues. Germline assignment: CDR1 DFQATT and CDR2 SNEGSKA (reference sequence). For the CDR3, the DNA is TGCAGTGCTAGCCTAGGACTGATTACGTACAATGAGCAGTTCTTC. Protein: CSASLGLITYNEQFF.

This clonotype was seen more than once but under ten times. The chain employs TRBV20-1 and TRBJ2-7; D not resolved. Germline V lookup: CDR1 DFQATT, CDR2 SNEGSKA (reference sequence). This CDR3 is 13 amino acids long. V was cut by 2 bases and J by 9 bases, with 17 bases left in between. This CDR3 reads CSARKAAAGGQYF. DNA of the CDR3: TGCAGTGCTAGAAAGGCTGCAGCCGGCGGGCAGTACTTC.

The V gene is TRBV10-1, the J gene TRBJ2-4, with 8 bases identical to TRBD2. Germline-derived CDR1 and CDR2 are WNHNN and SYGVQD (reference sequence). This CDR3 is 14 amino acids long. Germline trimming cut 0 bases from V and 7 bases from J; bases unmatched to any gene: 2. CDR3 sequence: CASSESLAGNIQYF. The CDR3 DNA follows: TGCGCCAGCAGTGAGTCCCTAGCGGGTAACATTCAGTACTTC.

The count of this clonotype is one. Sequence at one end of the junction differs from germline and may be a read error. The chain employs TRBV29-1 and TRBJ2-3; 8 bases are a match to TRBD2. CDR3 length: 13 amino acids. Germline values: CDR1 SQVTM, CDR2 ANQGSEA. CDR3 sequence: CSVYSGESDTQCF. The CDR3 DNA is TGCAGCGTTTATAGCGGGGAGTCAGATACGCAGTGTTTT.

This chain links TRBV3-1 with TRBJ1-5, with 7 bases identical to TRBD1. Germline CDR1 LGHDT, CDR2 YNNKEL (reference sequence). Trimming cost V 1 base and J 6 bases; bases outside gene matches: 9. The CDR3 loop spans 16 amino acids. CDR3 residues: CASSQVTGYGCQPQHF. In DNA, the CDR3 is TGTGCCAGCAGCCAAGTGACAGGGTATGGTTGTCAGCCCCAGCATTTT.

This clonotype was seen more than once but under ten times. The chain is built from TRBV4-1 and TRBJ2-1; D call uncertain. Deletions cut 0 bases from V and 12 bases from J, with 15 bases between. The CDR3 sequence is 14 residues long. Germline loops: CDR1 MGHRA, CDR2 YSYEKL. CDR3 region: CASSQDVRVSWQFF. Here the CDR3 DNA reads TGCGCCAGCAGCCAAGATGTACGGGTTTCTTGGCAGTTCTTC.

Within the sample, this clonotype is medium-sized. The chain joins TRBV20-1 to TRBJ1-1, with no clear D. The CDR3 runs 10 residues. The germline gives CDR1 DFQATT, CDR2 SNEGSKA (reference sequence). Trimming took 6 bases from V and 6 from J, leaving 8 bases between them. The CDR3 nucleotides read TGCAGTGCGAAGACTTCTGAAGCTTTCTTT. Translated, it gives CSAKTSEAFF.

This clonotype occurred a few times. The chain links TRBV10-2 to TRBJ1-2; no firm D call. Germline V CDR1 and CDR2: WSHSY, SAAADI. Trimming left V 0 bases short and J 4 bases short, with 9 bases between. The CDR3 is 14 amino acids. The CDR3 sequence: CASSESKDVYGYTF. The CDR3 coding sequence is TGCGCCAGCAGTGAGTCTAAGGACGTCTATGGCTACACCTTC.

V gene TRBV5-1 combines with J gene TRBJ2-5; D remains unclear. V gave up 1 base and J gave up 5 bases, with 6 bases separating them. The germline V gene encodes CDR1 SGHRS and CDR2 YFSETQ. This CDR3 has 12 residues. The CDR3 reads CASSLYEETQYF. DNA of the CDR3: TGCGCCAGCAGCTTGTATGAGGAGACCCAGTACTTC.

This clonotype has a count of ten or more. The chain links TRBV15 to TRBJ1-2; 7 nucleotides agree with TRBD1. Unmatched junction bases numbered 9, after V lost 2 bases and J lost 0 bases. Germline V gene sequence: CDR1 LNHNV, CDR2 YYDKDF (reference sequence). The CDR3 extends over 17 amino acids. CDR3 amino acids: CATSRRVGTDSNYGYTF. CDR3 nucleotide sequence: TGTGCCACCAGCAGAAGGGTAGGGACAGACTCTAACTATGGCTACACCTTC. Drawing the rest from reference TRBV15 and TRBJ1-2, the complete variable domain is DAMVIQNPRYQVTQFGKPVTLSCSQTLNHNVMYWYQQKSSQAPKLLFHYYDKDFNNEADTPDNFQSRRPNTSFCFLDIRSPGLGDTAMYLCATSRRVGTDSNYGYTFGSGTRLTVV.